One TCR beta chain is described in this entry. The sample is drawn from a study of blood T cell repertoires in COVID-19. Study-wide background: COVID-19 samples, acute and convalescent, were from the United States, Italy and Spain. PBMCs, B-cell-depleted T cells, or T cells provided the cDNA or gDNA that made up the material.

Authors' analysis steps: Quantification of nucleated cells was approximated via reference gene primer amplification. Libraries were prepared by immunoSEQ multiplex PCR; TCRdb keeps only in-frame clonotypes and omits some of them. V and J calls and clone size come straight from that table; D and trimming were deduced from the DNA. The sample lists approximately 250,000 clones; 80% to 90% were seen once. The CDR3 contains 14 residues. V was clipped by 1 base and J by 5 bases, with 12 bases between them. Germline CDR1 is SGHTA and CDR2 is FQGNSA. Sequencing was carried out using peripheral blood. V usage is TRBV7-2 and J usage is TRBJ2-7, with D perhaps matching TRBD2 (5 bases). The clonotype was recovered from a man under 40 with active or convalescent COVID-19. The CDR3 coding sequence is TGTGCCAGCAGCTTAGTCGGGAATTCAAACGAGCAGTACTTC. Its protein is CASSLVGNSNEQYF.